This TCR beta chain was obtained from a study of OX40 agonist ivuxolimab in advanced cancers. Study information: The patients got ivuxolimab, which is an agonistic anti-OX40 (CD134) antibody. Overall study findings and caveats: Expanded clones belonging to CD8+ T cells outnumbered, on average, those of CD4+. Among some nonresponders, normalized T-cell clonal expansion was also low.

Here immunoSEQ multiplex PCR was the method, and the copy in TCRdb shows in-frame clones only, minus some. The repertoire holds about 50,000 clones, approximately 85% seen once, with 1.5% to 2% in the top ten. Within the sample, this clone is medium-sized (0.01 to 0.1%). Its antigen is currently unknown. The sample has other DNA sequences that encode this CDR3 too. The CDR3 has 13 residues. Trimming took 1 base from V and 8 from J, leaving 6 bases between them. The germline V gene encodes CDR1 LGHNA and CDR2 YSLEER. The chain links TRBV4-3 to TRBJ1-6; the D is unclear. The origin of this receptor is an adult with an advanced solid tumor such as melanoma, head and neck, liver or kidney cancer. Source: CD4+ or CD8+ T cells sorted from blood, taken in a trial of the OX40 agonist ivuxolimab. CDR3: CASSQVEDSPLHF. The CDR3 DNA follows: TGCGCCAGCAGCCAAGTCGAGGATTCACCCCTCCACTTT.